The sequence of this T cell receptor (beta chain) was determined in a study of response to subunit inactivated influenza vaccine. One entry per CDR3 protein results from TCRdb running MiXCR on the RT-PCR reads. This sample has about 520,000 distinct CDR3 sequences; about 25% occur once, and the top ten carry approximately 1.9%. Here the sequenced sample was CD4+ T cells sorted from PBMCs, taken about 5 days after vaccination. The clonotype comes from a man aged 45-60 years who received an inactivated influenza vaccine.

CDR3 DNA sequence: TGCAGTGCTAGAGATCCGGGGGCCGCCGAGACCCAGTACTTC. Amino acid sequence: CSARDPGAAETQYF. The gene calls are TRBV20-1 and TRBJ2-5; D possibly uses TRBD1 or TRBD2 (6 bases each). The CDR3 totals 14 residues. The V gene's germline CDR1 is DFQATT and CDR2 SNEGSKA (reference sequence). V was cut by 0 bases and J by 5 bases, with 13 bases left in between.